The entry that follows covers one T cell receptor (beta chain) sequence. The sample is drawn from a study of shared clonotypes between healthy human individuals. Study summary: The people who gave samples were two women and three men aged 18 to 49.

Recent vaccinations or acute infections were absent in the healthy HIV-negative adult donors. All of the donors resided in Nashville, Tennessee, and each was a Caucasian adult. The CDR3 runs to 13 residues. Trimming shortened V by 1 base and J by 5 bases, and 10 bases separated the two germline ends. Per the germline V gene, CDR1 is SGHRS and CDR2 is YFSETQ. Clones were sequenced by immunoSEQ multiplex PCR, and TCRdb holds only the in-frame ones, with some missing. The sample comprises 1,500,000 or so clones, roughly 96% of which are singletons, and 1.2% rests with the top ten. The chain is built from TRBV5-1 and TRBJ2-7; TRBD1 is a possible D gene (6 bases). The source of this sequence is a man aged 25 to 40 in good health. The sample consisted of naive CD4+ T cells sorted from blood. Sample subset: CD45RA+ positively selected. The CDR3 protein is CASSLPGVDEQYF. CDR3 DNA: TGCGCCAGCAGCTTGCCAGGGGTGGACGAGCAGTACTTC.